The 7 T cell receptor beta chains below were found in one sample sequenced in a study of identical twins. TCRdb used MiXCR to reprocess the 5' RACE reads, holding one entry per CDR3 protein. The sample records roughly 1,500,000 distinct CDR3 sequences, about 31% being singletons. The specimen was cord blood. The receptors originated from a newborn girl in good health.

This clonotype was recorded only once. The J gene is TRBJ2-1, the V gene TRBV27; TRBD1 aligns across 9 bases. The CDR3 length is 14 residues. V was clipped by 2 bases and J by 9 bases; unmatched bases: 5. Germline loops: CDR1 MNHEY, CDR2 SMNVEV (reference sequence). The CDR3 nucleotides read TGTGCCAGCAGTTTAATAGGGACAGGGATTGAGCAGTTCTTC. This translates into CASSLIGTGIEQFF.

The chain couples TRBV6-1 to TRBJ1-5; tentatively, D is TRBD1 (5 bases). Trimming stripped 4 bases from V and 4 bases from J, with 23 bases between. CDR3 length: 18 amino acids. The germline V gene encodes CDR1 MNHNS and CDR2 SASEGT. The CDR3 spells CASSVKGLSYHRNQPQHF. The CDR3 DNA sequence: TGTGCCAGCAGTGTGAAGGGACTGTCCTACCACCGGAATCAGCCCCAGCATTTT.

This chain connects TRBV4-1 to TRBJ2-1; 9 nucleotides agree with TRBD2. The CDR3 consists of 15 residues. The V gene end was trimmed by 1 base and the J gene end by 9 bases; junction bases not matched to a gene: 7. CDR1 is MGHRA and CDR2 is YSYEKL in the germline V gene. The CDR3 spells CASSQVAGVWGEQFF. The CDR3 DNA is TGCGCCAGCAGCCAAGTAGCGGGAGTATGGGGTGAGCAGTTCTTC.

The table lists this clonotype with a few counts. V is TRBV12-3 or TRBV12-4 and J is TRBJ1-5; D is uncertain. This CDR3 has 15 residues. Trimming stripped 2 bases from V and 4 bases from J, with 12 bases between. CDR3 residues: CASSLSVWANQPQHF. CDR3 nucleotides: TGTGCCAGCAGTTTAAGTGTCTGGGCGAATCAGCCCCAGCATTTT.

This chain uses TRBV12-3 or TRBV12-4 with TRBJ1-2; D uncertain. There are 14 residues in the CDR3. The ends were cut back, 1 base at V and 0 bases at J, with 6 bases in the middle. This chain's CDR3 is CASSLDNSNYGYTF. In DNA, the CDR3 is TGTGCCAGCAGTTTAGACAATTCTAACTATGGCTACACCTTC.

This clonotype was picked up a small number of times. The chain links TRBV20-1 to TRBJ1-4; weak D call: TRBD1 (5 bases). The CDR3 has 19 amino acids. V was shortened by 3 bases and J by 0 bases, with 23 bases between the two germline ends. Germline loops: CDR1 DFQATT, CDR2 SNEGSKA (reference sequence). DNA of the CDR3: TGCAGTGCTAGCCCGGGACCGAGATACCGCCGACCAACTAATGAAAAACTGTTTTTT. Residues: CSASPGPRYRRPTNEKLFF.

This chain joins TRBV2 and TRBJ2-3; 12 nucleotides line up with TRBD2. The CDR3 sequence is 16 residues long. The ends lost 6 bases at V and 4 bases at J; junction bases unmatched: 8. Per the germline V gene, CDR1 is SNHLY and CDR2 is FYNNEI. CDR3 region: CASRLSSGGAPDTQYF. The CDR3 bases are TGTGCCAGCAGACTCTCTAGCGGGGGGGCCCCAGATACGCAGTATTTT.